The 30 T cell receptor beta chains in this list originate from one sample, sequenced in a study of T-cell reconstitution after alpha-beta-depleted transplantation in children. As it was prepared, the TCRbeta library received unique molecular identifiers. TCRdb reanalysed the PCR reads using MiXCR and keeps one entry per CDR3 protein. The table shows around 490,000 distinct CDR3 sequences, with about an eighth occurring only once. The sample consisted of PBMCs, mostly from graft donor cells, taken 180 days after TCRalphabeta/CD19-depleted stem cell transplant. These receptors came from a female patient aged 2 to 10 who had a stem cell transplant for aplastic anemia, so the T cells may come from the graft donor.

V is TRBV6-2 or TRBV6-3 and J is TRBJ2-7; 11 bases match TRBD2. J lost 2 bases, V lost 0 bases, and 15 bases had no gene match. This CDR3 spans 20 amino acids. Germline V gene data show CDR1 as MNHEY and CDR2 as SVGEGT. CDR3 amino acids: CASSYSMYPTTSGNPYEQYF. The CDR3, as DNA: TGTGCCAGCAGTTACTCGATGTATCCGACGACTAGCGGGAATCCCTACGAGCAGTACTTC.

In its sample, this clonotype was seen a few times. The chain employs TRBV20-1 and TRBJ2-3; 9 bases fit TRBD2. From germline, CDR1 is DFQATT and CDR2 SNEGSKA (reference sequence). The CDR3 is 13 residues long. V dropped 7 bases and J dropped 2; count of bases not matched to a gene: 4. In nucleotides, the CDR3 is TGCAGTGAGCGACTAGCGGCCACAGATACGCAGTATTTT. Translating gives CSERLAATDTQYF.

In its sample, this clonotype was seen a few times. The V call is TRBV28, the J call TRBJ2-1, with 10 nucleotides matching TRBD2. Germline-derived CDR1 and CDR2 are MDHEN and SYDVKM. Trimming took 3 bases from V and 3 from J; bases not matched to a gene: 14. The CDR3 is 19 amino acids. CDR3 amino acids: CASSFHLMSSGSFYNEQFF. In nucleotides, the CDR3 is TGTGCCAGCAGTTTTCATCTGATGTCTAGCGGGAGTTTCTACAATGAGCAGTTCTTC.

This clonotype has a count of ten or more. This sequence joins TRBV7-3 and TRBJ1-1, with 8 positions matching TRBD1. CDR1 and CDR2 from the germline V gene are SGHTA and FQGTGA. The J segment lost 2 bases and the V segment lost 7 bases, leaving 9 bases of the junction unmatched. This CDR3 is 15 amino acids long. CDR3 nucleotide sequence: TGTGCCAGCAATCGACTGACAGGGGCCAACACTGAAGCTTTCTTT. Amino acids: CASNRLTGANTEAFF.

This clonotype showed up many times. CDR3 coding DNA: TGTGCCAGCAGCTTGACAGGTTACAACACTGAAGCTTTCTTT. Translating gives CASSLTGYNTEAFF. The chain couples TRBV5-6 to TRBJ1-1; maybe TRBD1 (5 bases). V lost 1 base to trimming and J lost 2 bases, with 9 bases between them. Germline assignment: CDR1 SGHDT and CDR2 YYEEEE. There are 14 residues in the CDR3.

This clonotype was picked up many times. The chain is built from TRBV6-5 and TRBJ1-1; D ambiguous. V lost 0 bases, J lost 1 base, and 6 bases lay in between. The CDR3 extends over 14 amino acids. CDR1 is MNHEY and CDR2 is SVGAGI in the germline V gene. The DNA for the CDR3 is TGTGCCAGCAGTTACTCGCTTCGGAACACTGAAGCTTTCTTT. Its translation: CASSYSLRNTEAFF.

The chain couples TRBV15 to TRBJ2-3; 8 nucleotides agree with TRBD1. CDR1 is LNHNV and CDR2 is YYDKDF in the germline V gene (reference sequence). The CDR3 covers 15 residues. The J segment lost 3 bases and the V segment lost 1 base, leaving 3 bases of the junction unmatched. This CDR3 reads CATSRAGGWTDTQYF. The CDR3 region has the DNA TGTGCCACCAGCAGAGCAGGGGGCTGGACAGATACGCAGTATTTT. Full variable domain (remainder filled in from reference TRBV15 and TRBJ2-3): DAMVIQNPRYQVTQFGKPVTLSCSQTLNHNVMYWYQQKSSQAPKLLFHYYDKDFNNEADTPDNFQSRRPNTSFCFLDIRSPGLGDTAMYLCATSRAGGWTDTQYFGPGTRLTVL.

At least ten counts were recorded for this clonotype. The DNA of the CDR3 is TGTGCCATCAGTGGGGACCAAGAGACCCAGTACTTC. Translation: CAISGDQETQYF. The chain recombines TRBV10-3 with TRBJ2-5; no clear D. The germline V and J ends were trimmed by 4 bases and 0 bases, with 3 bases remaining between them. The CDR3 length is 12 residues. In germline, CDR1 is ENHRY, CDR2 SYGVKD.

V and J are TRBV20-1 and TRBJ2-4, with 9 bases lining up with TRBD1. The V gene's germline CDR1 is DFQATT and CDR2 SNEGSKA (reference sequence). This CDR3 comprises 15 residues. Germline trimming cut 3 bases from V and 2 bases from J; bases unmatched to any gene: 5. In nucleotides, the CDR3 is TGCAGTGCTAGGGTTACAGGGGGCACCAAAAACATTCAGTACTTC. Translation gives CSARVTGGTKNIQYF.

The V gene is TRBV19, the J gene TRBJ2-1, with TRBD2 matching over 12 bases. The ends lost 0 bases at V and 3 bases at J; junction bases unmatched: 3. The CDR3 runs 17 residues. The germline V gene has CDR1 LNHDA and CDR2 SQIVND (reference sequence). This chain's CDR3 is CASSIDGTSGFYNEQFF. CDR3 coding DNA: TGTGCCAGTAGTATAGATGGGACTAGCGGGTTCTACAATGAGCAGTTCTTC.

The gene calls are TRBV3-1 and TRBJ2-5; the D gene is possibly TRBD1 (6 bases). V was trimmed by 0 bases and J by 5 bases, leaving 13 bases between them. This CDR3 spans 15 amino acids. Germline V lookup: CDR1 LGHDT, CDR2 YNNKEL (reference sequence). For the CDR3, the DNA is TGTGCCAGCAGCCAAGACACCGGGACACGGGAGACCCAGTACTTC. It yields the protein CASSQDTGTRETQYF.

Only a few counts were recorded for this clonotype. V and J are TRBV12-3 or TRBV12-4 and TRBJ2-1; 9 bases map to TRBD2. The ends lost 1 base at V and 9 bases at J; junction bases unmatched: 25. This CDR3 has 21 amino acids. CDR3 amino acids: CASSLVSHHGGLAIRPGEQFF. The CDR3 DNA reads as TGTGCCAGCAGTTTAGTTTCGCATCACGGGGGACTAGCCATCCGTCCCGGTGAGCAGTTCTTC.

This clonotype was observed a handful of times. V is TRBV12-3 or TRBV12-4 and J is TRBJ2-5; possible D gene TRBD1, 5 bases. The CDR3 is 13 amino acids. V dropped 6 bases and J dropped 5 bases, with 13 bases sitting between them. CDR3 residues: CASRLQVAETQYF. In nucleotides, the CDR3 is TGTGCCAGCAGGCTACAGGTGGCGGAGACCCAGTACTTC.

The J gene is TRBJ2-7, the V gene TRBV20-1; D not certain. The CDR3 length is 14 residues. V gave up 3 bases and J gave up 6 bases, with 18 bases separating them. Looked up from germline, CDR1 is DFQATT and CDR2 is SNEGSKA (reference sequence). The CDR3 nucleotides read TGCAGTGCTAGCTTCGGAAGTGAAGCCTGCGAGCAGTACTTC. This encodes CSASFGSEACEQYF.

This clonotype has more than one count but fewer than ten. The gene calls are TRBV20-1 and TRBJ2-2; D gene unclear. The CDR3 extends over 16 amino acids. Germline CDR1 and CDR2: DFQATT and SNEGSKA (reference sequence). The V end lost 2 bases, the J end lost 5 bases, and 18 bases lay between the germline ends. In DNA form, the CDR3 reads TGCAGTGCTAGACAATTTCTCCGGGCCGCGACCGGGGAGCTGTTTTTT. Amino acid sequence: CSARQFLRAATGELFF.

This clonotype was counted at least ten times. The rearrangement links TRBV20-1 to TRBJ1-1; no clear D gene. CDR1 is DFQATT and CDR2 is SNEGSKA in the germline V gene (reference sequence). The CDR3 contains 13 residues. Trimming removed 7 bases at V and 8 bases at J, with 20 bases between. CDR3 nucleotide sequence: TGCAGTGTCCGGGAACCCCGGCAACTGGAAGCTTTCTTT. Protein: CSVREPRQLEAFF.

The chain recombines TRBV27 with TRBJ2-5, with unresolved D. Trimming stripped 6 bases from V and 9 bases from J, with 20 bases between. The length of the CDR3 is 14 residues. The V gene's germline CDR1 is MNHEY and CDR2 SMNVEV (reference sequence). This CDR3 is CASRSRPPRWAQYF. CDR3 DNA: TGTGCCAGCAGAAGCCGGCCCCCTCGGTGGGCCCAGTACTTC.

The chain joins TRBV3-1 to TRBJ2-7; 8 bases are shared with TRBD2. Germline V gene sequence: CDR1 LGHDT, CDR2 YNNKEL (reference sequence). V shed 4 bases, J shed 2 bases, and the junction held 10 bases outside the gene matches. The CDR3 is 16 amino acids. For the CDR3, the DNA is TGTGCCAGCAGCCGATCGGGGGGGAGCGGGACCTACGAGCAGTACGTC. It specifies CASSRSGGSGTYEQYV.

This chain uses TRBV4-3 with TRBJ1-1, with 8 bases that match TRBD1. The CDR3 spans 16 residues. V gave up 0 bases and J gave up 11 bases; unmatched junction bases: 14. Germline V gene data show CDR1 as LGHNA and CDR2 as YSLEER. The CDR3 sequence is CASSQEDWEDRASAFF. The CDR3 DNA reads TGCGCCAGCAGCCAAGAGGACTGGGAGGACAGGGCTTCGGCTTTCTTT.

V usage is TRBV4-3 and J usage is TRBJ1-2; D is perhaps TRBD1 (6 bases). CDR1 LGHNA and CDR2 YSLEER come from the germline V gene. The CDR3 extends over 14 amino acids. V was clipped by 0 bases and J by 7 bases, with 12 bases between them. The CDR3 region has the DNA TGCGCCAGCAGCCAAGAGAGGGGGGCTCGTGGCTACACCTTC. Its protein is CASSQERGARGYTF.

At least ten counts were recorded for this clonotype. The chain carries TRBV4-3 and TRBJ2-7, with D unclear. The length of the CDR3 is 15 residues. The germline CDR1 and CDR2 sequences are LGHNA and YSLEER. Trimming left V 1 base short and J 0 bases short, with 10 bases between. CDR3 region: CASSQGGRASYEQYF. The CDR3 DNA follows: TGCGCCAGCAGCCAAGGAGGCAGAGCCTCCTACGAGCAGTACTTC.

In this sample, this clonotype turned up many times. The chain has TRBV29-1 and TRBJ1-4; perhaps TRBD1 as D (6 bases). Germline V gene data show CDR1 as SQVTM and CDR2 as ANQGSEA. Trimming shortened V by 4 bases and J by 4 bases, and 10 bases separated the two germline ends. The CDR3 length is 13 residues. Written as DNA, the CDR3 is TGCAGCGTTGCAGGGACAAGTAATGAAAAACTGTTTTTT. Amino acid sequence: CSVAGTSNEKLFF.

This chain links TRBV7-9 with TRBJ1-2, with D uncertain. V was shortened by 4 bases and J by 5 bases, with 14 bases between the two germline ends. Germline V gives CDR1 SEHNR, CDR2 FQNEAQ (reference sequence). This CDR3 region has 14 residues. The CDR3: CASSSDGLWYGYTF. The CDR3 region has the DNA TGTGCCAGCAGCTCGGACGGTCTGTGGTATGGCTACACCTTC.

This clonotype was seen only a few times. The rearrangement joins TRBV7-9 to TRBJ1-1; TRBD1 is a possible D gene (5 bases). This CDR3 contains 13 residues. From germline, CDR1 is SEHNR and CDR2 FQNEAQ (reference sequence). V was clipped by 6 bases and J by 3 bases, with 11 bases between them. The CDR3 sequence is CASRVGGDTEAFF. In DNA, the CDR3 is TGTGCCAGCAGGGTGGGGGGAGACACTGAAGCTTTCTTT.

V is TRBV20-1 and J is TRBJ2-3; 7 positions match TRBD1. Germline V lookup: CDR1 DFQATT, CDR2 SNEGSKA (reference sequence). V gave up 2 bases and J gave up 4 bases; unmatched junction bases: 3. The CDR3 extends over 13 amino acids. CDR3 sequence: CSARNTGADTQYF. The CDR3 DNA follows: TGCAGTGCTAGAAATACAGGGGCAGATACGCAGTATTTT.

The sample holds many counts of this clonotype. V usage is TRBV7-2 and J usage is TRBJ2-2, with D perhaps TRBD2 (6 bases). The CDR3 length is 14 residues. CDR1 is SGHTA and CDR2 is FQGNSA in the germline V gene. V was clipped by 5 bases and J by 8 bases, with 15 bases between them. The CDR3 nucleotides are TGTGCCAGCAGCCCCGGGGCGGGGTCTGGGGAGCTGTTTTTT. Its translation: CASSPGAGSGELFF.

This clonotype occurred a few times. V usage is TRBV20-1 and J usage is TRBJ2-1; possibly TRBD2 for D (6 bases). The CDR3 consists of 14 residues. Germline loops: CDR1 DFQATT, CDR2 SNEGSKA (reference sequence). Trimming left V 6 bases short and J 2 bases short, with 14 bases between. CDR3 in amino acids: CSAGREAAYNEQFF. The CDR3 coding sequence is TGCAGTGCGGGTAGGGAGGCAGCCTACAATGAGCAGTTCTTC.

There are a few counts of this clonotype. This chain uses TRBV9 with TRBJ2-5; D may be TRBD1 or TRBD2 (5 bases each). Germline V lookup: CDR1 SGDLS, CDR2 YYNGEE. V lost 0 bases and J lost 4, with 16 bases in between. The CDR3 has 16 amino acids. The CDR3 loop is CASSVEVRGPRETQYF. The CDR3 coding sequence is TGTGCCAGCAGCGTAGAGGTCCGGGGCCCACGAGAGACCCAGTACTTC.

The J gene is TRBJ2-5, the V gene TRBV29-1, with D possibly matching TRBD1 (6 bases). The germline CDR1 and CDR2 sequences are SQVTM and ANQGSEA. The CDR3 length is 14 residues. The V gene lost 2 bases and the J gene lost 2 bases, with 12 bases spanning the gap. DNA for the CDR3: TGCAGCGTTGAATATAGGACAGCTCAAGAGACCCAGTACTTC. Its protein product is CSVEYRTAQETQYF.

This clonotype occurred a few times. V usage is TRBV15 and J usage is TRBJ2-5; 9 bases map to TRBD2. Germline CDR1 and CDR2: LNHNV and YYDKDF (reference sequence). The CDR3 has 18 amino acids. With V trimmed by 1 base and J by 5 bases, 14 bases remained unmatched. For the CDR3, the DNA is TGTGCCACCAGCAGAGTAGACGGCGGGAGGGCCGTAAGGGAGACCCAGTACTTC. Amino acids: CATSRVDGGRAVRETQYF.